This T cell receptor beta chain was observed in a study of T cells after yellow fever vaccination. Notes on the study in general: Clones from primary vaccination mostly reappeared after the booster (approximately 96% CD4, approximately 91% CD8).

This clonotype has only a few counts. The antigen is not known. The CDR3 is made up of 12 amino acids. The V and J ends lost 6 bases and 8 bases respectively, with 13 bases between them. TCRdb processed the 5' RACE reads anew with MiXCR; each CDR3 protein has one entry. The table includes roughly 500,000 distinct CDR3 sequences, 15% to 20% detected once. Specimen: PBMCs, collected 15 days after the yellow fever booster vaccination. The chain recombines TRBV12-3 or TRBV12-4 with TRBJ1-2; no reliable D call. The clonotype comes from a man aged 25-45 years who received the YFV17D yellow fever vaccine. The chain's CDR3 is CASSQVLSGYTF. DNA of the CDR3: TGTGCCAGCAGCCAAGTTCTGAGCGGCTACACCTTC.